The 28 T cell receptor beta chains below come from one sample, sequenced in a study of CD8 T cells in Susac syndrome. RNA was extracted with the RNeasy kit, and a quantity of 0.5 to 1 ug was reverse transcribed using random hexamers. From the immunoSEQ multiplex PCR reads, TCRdb called clonotypes with MiXCR, one entry per CDR3 protein. The data show approximately 150,000 distinct CDR3 sequences, over 75% seen once. The sequenced sample was CD8+ T cells from PBMCs. These receptors all stem from a human donor with multiple sclerosis.

The chain carries TRBV12-3 or TRBV12-4 and TRBJ2-2; possibly TRBD1 for D (6 bases). V lost 2 bases to trimming and J lost 7 bases, with 17 bases between them. This CDR3 has 16 amino acids. The CDR3 DNA follows: TGTGCCAGCAGTTTAAAGGACAGCCCAACGATCGGGGAGCTGTTTTTT. Protein: CASSLKDSPTIGELFF.

The V and J genes are TRBV12-3 or TRBV12-4 and TRBJ2-1, with D unclear. V dropped 3 bases and J dropped 5 bases, with 8 bases sitting between them. The length of the CDR3 is 13 residues. The CDR3 DNA sequence: TGTGCCAGCAGTTTTTTGAGTCACAATGAGCAGTTCTTC. Translation: CASSFLSHNEQFF.

This clonotype occurred a few times. As DNA, the CDR3 is TGTGCCAGCAGTTTGTTCGGGTGGACTATGCGCTACACCTTC. It codes for CASSLFGWTMRYTF. V and J are TRBV27 and TRBJ1-2, with unresolved D. V was pared by 3 bases and J by 9 bases, with 17 bases between. This CDR3 has 14 amino acids. CDR1 is MNHEY, CDR2 SMNVEV, per germline (reference sequence).

The rearrangement joins TRBV5-1 to TRBJ1-1, with a tentative D call TRBD1 (6 bases). The CDR3 covers 17 residues. Germline V gene data show CDR1 as SGHRS and CDR2 as YFSETQ. Trimming shortened V by 4 bases and J by 1 base, and 20 bases separated the two germline ends. The CDR3 sequence: CASSRGQLLSQNTEAFF. CDR3 DNA: TGCGCCAGCAGCAGAGGACAGCTTTTAAGCCAGAACACTGAAGCTTTCTTT.

This clonotype was seen once. This chain links TRBV30 with TRBJ1-1, with D unclear. CDR3 size: 13 residues. V dropped 4 bases and J dropped 1 base, with 10 bases sitting between them. The germline CDR1 and CDR2 sequences are GTSNPN and SVGIG (reference sequence). CDR3 in DNA: TGTGCCTGGACTTACGTCCCGAACACTGAAGCTTTCTTT. This codes for CAWTYVPNTEAFF.

The chain is built from TRBV27 and TRBJ2-3, with 10 nucleotides matching TRBD2. Germline CDR1 is MNHEY and CDR2 is SMNVEV (reference sequence). After removal of 7 bases from V and 2 bases from J, the junction contained 12 bases not matched to a gene. The CDR3 length is 17 residues. CDR3 DNA: TGTGCCAGCAACCCAACCCCTCTAGCGGGGGACACAGATACGCAGTATTTT. This encodes CASNPTPLAGDTDTQYF.

J is TRBJ1-5 and V is TRBV19; weak D call: TRBD1 (5 bases). The length of the CDR3 is 14 residues. Trimming left V 7 bases short and J 0 bases short, with 10 bases between. Germline-derived CDR1 and CDR2 are LNHDA and SQIVND (reference sequence). The CDR3 nucleotides read TGTGCCAGTACCTCGACAGATAGCAATCAGCCCCAGCATTTT. Protein product: CASTSTDSNQPQHF.

The rearrangement joins TRBV11-2 to TRBJ2-1; the D gene is possibly TRBD2 (5 bases). Germline CDR1 reads SGHAT; CDR2 reads FQNNGV. The CDR3 spans 13 residues. Trimming removed 4 bases from V and 5 bases from J, with 9 bases in between. In DNA, the CDR3 is TGTGCCAGCAGCTCCGGGATGAACAATGAGCAGTTCTTC. It encodes CASSSGMNNEQFF.

V and J are TRBV29-1 and TRBJ2-2; D perhaps matches TRBD1 (5 bases). V lost 4 bases, J lost 6 bases, and 9 bases lay in between. The CDR3 consists of 12 residues. Germline CDR1 SQVTM, CDR2 ANQGSEA. In DNA, the CDR3 is TGCAGCGTTGTAGGGGCCCCCGGGGAGCTGTTTTTT. Translating gives CSVVGAPGELFF.

The J gene is TRBJ1-1, the V gene TRBV11-2; a weak D match, TRBD1 (5 bases). The CDR3 has 13 residues. V lost 1 base and J lost 6, with 9 bases in between. CDR1 is SGHAT, CDR2 FQNNGV, per germline. CDR3 sequence reads: CASSLAQGAEAFF. The CDR3 coding sequence is TGTGCCAGCAGCTTAGCCCAGGGCGCTGAAGCTTTCTTT.

The J gene is TRBJ2-5, the V gene TRBV7-9, with D possibly being TRBD1 or TRBD2 (5 bases each). Germline values: CDR1 SEHNR, CDR2 FQNEAQ (reference sequence). Trimming cost V 2 bases and J 1 base, with 14 bases left between them. This CDR3 spans 16 amino acids. The CDR3 nucleotides are TGTGCCAGCAGCTTACCGGGGCCTCACTCCCAAGAGACCCAGTACTTC. Translated: CASSLPGPHSQETQYF.

The rearrangement joins TRBV7-9 to TRBJ2-1, with TRBD1 matching over 7 bases. The CDR3 length is 15 residues. The V and J ends lost 4 bases and 6 bases, in that order; junction bases with no gene match: 9. Germline V gene lookup returns CDR1 SEHNR and CDR2 FQNEAQ (reference sequence). The CDR3 region is CASSSPPTGINEQFF. The CDR3 region has the DNA TGTGCCAGCAGCTCCCCACCGACAGGGATCAATGAGCAGTTCTTC. The whole variable domain, filled in from reference TRBV7-9 and TRBJ2-1, reads DTGVSQNPRHKITKRGQNVTFRCDPISEHNRLYWYRQTLGQGPEFLTYFQNEAQLEKSRLLSDRFSAERPKGSFSTLEIQRTEQGDSAMYLCASSSPPTGINEQFFGPGTRLTVL.

This clonotype was picked up a small number of times. The rearrangement uses TRBV6-1 and TRBJ1-5; tentatively, D is TRBD1 (5 bases). Deletions cut 4 bases from V and 9 bases from J, with 7 bases between. From germline, CDR1 is MNHNS and CDR2 SASEGT. The CDR3 totals 11 residues. The CDR3 sequence is CASSAQGPQHF. CDR3 nucleotide sequence: TGTGCCAGCAGTGCCCAGGGGCCCCAGCATTTT.

The rearrangement joins TRBV4-1 to TRBJ2-7; D unresolved. Trimming removed 3 bases at V and 4 bases at J, with 13 bases between. The CDR3 loop spans 14 amino acids. Germline lookup yields CDR1 MGHRA and CDR2 YSYEKL. The chain's CDR3 is CASSHLHPGYEQYF. The DNA for the CDR3 is TGCGCCAGCAGCCACCTGCATCCCGGGTACGAGCAGTACTTC.

V gene TRBV13 combines with J gene TRBJ1-2, with D uncertain. The CDR3 has 15 residues. CDR1 PRHDT and CDR2 FYEKMQ come from the germline V gene (reference sequence). V was shortened by 0 bases and J by 7 bases, with 15 bases between the two germline ends. The CDR3 bases are TGTGCCAGCAGCTTAGGCTCAGAAGAAATCGGTGGCTACACCTTC. As protein: CASSLGSEEIGGYTF.

This clonotype was observed a few times. The J gene is TRBJ2-7, the V gene TRBV20-1, with D possibly TRBD2 on 6 matching bases. This CDR3 is 12 amino acids long. CDR1 and CDR2 (germline): DFQATT, SNEGSKA (reference sequence). The CDR3 region has the DNA TGCAGCCTAGCGAAGTCATCCTACGAGCAGTACGTC. Its protein is CSLAKSSYEQYV.

This sequence joins TRBV10-3 and TRBJ1-1; the D is unclear. V lost 7 bases to trimming and J lost 1 base, with 7 bases between them. The CDR3 runs 12 residues. Per the germline V gene, CDR1 is ENHRY and CDR2 is SYGVKD. CDR3 in amino acids: CAIKGRNTEAFF. The CDR3 coding sequence is TGTGCCATCAAGGGCCGGAACACTGAAGCTTTCTTT.

This clonotype showed up just once. This chain uses TRBV23-1 with TRBJ2-7; TRBD1 agrees at 7 bases. TRBV23-1 falls under the ORF class, with uncertain function. CDR3 length equals 14 residues. The V segment lost 9 bases and the J segment 1 base; nucleotides outside the gene matches: 9. The CDR3 protein is CASWQGVFSYEQYV. The CDR3 DNA reads as TGCGCCAGTTGGCAGGGGGTTTTTTCCTACGAGCAGTACGTC.

The V call is TRBV27, the J call TRBJ2-4; D may correspond to TRBD1 or TRBD2 (5 bases each). Looked up from germline, CDR1 is MNHEY and CDR2 is SMNVEV (reference sequence). Trimming stripped 0 bases from V and 6 bases from J, with 6 bases between. The CDR3 consists of 13 residues. DNA of the CDR3: TGTGCCAGCAGTTTATCGGGGGTAAACATTCAGTACTTC. Translation: CASSLSGVNIQYF.

This chain joins TRBV6-1 and TRBJ1-1; TRBD1 matches 9 bases. Germline values: CDR1 MNHNS, CDR2 SASEGT. V trimming: 5 bases; J trimming: 0 bases; junction bases outside the gene matches: 16. The CDR3 extends over 19 amino acids. In DNA, the CDR3 is TGTGCCAGCAGTAAGTCCCGGGACAGGGCTGGAAGGTTGAACACTGAAGCTTTCTTT. This gives the protein CASSKSRDRAGRLNTEAFF.

This chain links TRBV24-1 with TRBJ2-3, with TRBD2 identical over 11 bases. V shed 4 bases and J 6 bases; nucleotides not matched to a gene: 14. The CDR3 extends over 18 amino acids. Germline V gene sequence: CDR1 KGHDR, CDR2 SFDVKD. Here the CDR3 DNA reads TGTGCCACCAGTGACCGCGACGGGACTAGCGGTTTAGTGGATACGCAGTATTTT. It specifies CATSDRDGTSGLVDTQYF.

This sequence joins TRBV15 and TRBJ1-2, with D perhaps matching TRBD1 (5 bases). Germline values: CDR1 LNHNV, CDR2 YYDKDF (reference sequence). V dropped 4 bases and J dropped 4 bases, with 13 bases sitting between them. The CDR3 is 14 amino acids. The CDR3 reads CATSTDRGPYGYTF. CDR3 nucleotide sequence: TGTGCCACCAGCACAGATAGGGGTCCCTATGGCTACACCTTC. Combining the CDR3 with reference TRBV15 and TRBJ1-2 gives the whole variable domain DAMVIQNPRYQVTQFGKPVTLSCSQTLNHNVMYWYQQKSSQAPKLLFHYYDKDFNNEADTPDNFQSRRPNTSFCFLDIRSPGLGDTAMYLCATSTDRGPYGYTFGSGTRLTVV.

V is TRBV5-1 and J is TRBJ2-1, with 8 bases fitting TRBD2. Germline-derived CDR1 and CDR2 are SGHRS and YFSETQ. With 2 bases clipped from V and 8 bases from J, the junction kept 12 bases outside the gene matches. This CDR3 region has 16 residues. Written as DNA, the CDR3 is TGCGCCAGCAGCTTACGTCCCGGGGGGGGATACGATGAGCAGTTCTTC. Translating it yields CASSLRPGGGYDEQFF.

The chain carries TRBV5-6 and TRBJ2-5; D might be TRBD1 (6 bases). Germline values: CDR1 SGHDT, CDR2 YYEEEE. The CDR3 runs 15 residues. V lost 1 base and J 5 bases, leaving 15 bases between the germline ends. The CDR3, as DNA: TGTGCCAGCAGCTTGCTCAACAGGGTGGGGGAGACCCAGTACTTC. Translating it yields CASSLLNRVGETQYF.

With regard to this clonotype: Sequence at one end of the junction differs from germline and may be a read error. The rearrangement joins TRBV7-7 to TRBJ1-1; D remains unclear. There are 14 residues in the CDR3. CDR1 and CDR2 from the germline V gene are SSHAT and FNYEAQ (reference sequence). For the CDR3, the DNA is TGTGCTAGCAGCTTACTCGGGAAAGGCACTGAAGCTTTCTTT. This encodes CASSLLGKGTEAFF.

This sequence joins TRBV4-1 and TRBJ2-7, with 10 bases matching TRBD1. V shed 1 base and J 4 bases; nucleotides not matched to a gene: 1. Germline values: CDR1 MGHRA, CDR2 YSYEKL. The CDR3 has 14 amino acids. For the CDR3, the DNA is TGCGCCAGCAGCCAAGGGGACAGGGGATACGAGCAGTACTTC. Protein product: CASSQGDRGYEQYF.

V is TRBV20-1 and J is TRBJ2-3; the D gene is possibly TRBD2 (6 bases). The CDR3 runs 14 residues. With 6 bases removed from V and 1 base from J, the gap between germline ends came to 14 bases. Germline V gene lookup returns CDR1 DFQATT and CDR2 SNEGSKA (reference sequence). As DNA, the CDR3 is TGCAGTGCCATGAGGGGACTCGGCACAGATACGCAGTATTTT. Protein: CSAMRGLGTDTQYF.

The chain employs TRBV7-9 and TRBJ1-1; TRBD1 might be the D (5 bases). Germline loops: CDR1 SEHNR, CDR2 FQNEAQ (reference sequence). With 4 bases removed from V and 1 base from J, the gap between germline ends came to 19 bases. CDR3 length: 17 residues. The CDR3 sequence: CASSSTLILTANTEAFF. The CDR3 coding sequence is TGTGCCAGCAGCTCAACACTGATCTTGACAGCGAACACTGAAGCTTTCTTT. Based on the CDR3 plus reference TRBV7-9 and TRBJ1-1, the full variable domain is DTGVSQNPRHKITKRGQNVTFRCDPISEHNRLYWYRQTLGQGPEFLTYFQNEAQLEKSRLLSDRFSAERPKGSFSTLEIQRTEQGDSAMYLCASSSTLILTANTEAFFGQGTRLTVV.